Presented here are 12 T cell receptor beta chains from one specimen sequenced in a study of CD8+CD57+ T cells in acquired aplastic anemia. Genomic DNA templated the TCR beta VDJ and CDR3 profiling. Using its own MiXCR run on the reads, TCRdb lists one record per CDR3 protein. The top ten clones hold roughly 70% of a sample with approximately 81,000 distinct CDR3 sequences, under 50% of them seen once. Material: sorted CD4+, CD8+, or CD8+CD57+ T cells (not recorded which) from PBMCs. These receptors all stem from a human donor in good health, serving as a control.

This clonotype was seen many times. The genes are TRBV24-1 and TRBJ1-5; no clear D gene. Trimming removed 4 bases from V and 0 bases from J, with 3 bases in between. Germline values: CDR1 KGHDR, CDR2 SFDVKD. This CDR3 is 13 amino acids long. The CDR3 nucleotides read TGTGCCACCAGTGACACTAGCAATCAGCCCCAGCATTTT. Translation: CATSDTSNQPQHF.

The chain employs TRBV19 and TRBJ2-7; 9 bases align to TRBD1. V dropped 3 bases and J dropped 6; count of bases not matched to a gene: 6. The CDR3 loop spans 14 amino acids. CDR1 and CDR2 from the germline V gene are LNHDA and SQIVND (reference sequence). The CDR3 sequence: CASSMGTGSFEQYF. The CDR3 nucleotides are TGTGCCAGTAGTATGGGGACAGGGTCATTCGAGCAGTACTTC.

The CDR3 nucleotides are TGTGCCAGCAGTGGCGGACAGGGTCCCCACGAGCAGTACTTC. It specifies CASSGGQGPHEQYF. The rearrangement uses TRBV25-1 and TRBJ2-7, with 8 bases identical to TRBD1. This CDR3 contains 14 residues. V shed 4 bases and J 5 bases; nucleotides not matched to a gene: 7. Germline loops: CDR1 MGHDK, CDR2 SYGVNS.

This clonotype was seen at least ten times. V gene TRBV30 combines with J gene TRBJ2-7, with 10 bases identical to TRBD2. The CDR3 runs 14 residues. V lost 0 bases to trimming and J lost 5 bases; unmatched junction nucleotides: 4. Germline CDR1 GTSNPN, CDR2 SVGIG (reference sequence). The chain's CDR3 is CAWSVLAGAHEQYF. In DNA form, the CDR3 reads TGTGCCTGGAGTGTGCTAGCGGGAGCCCACGAGCAGTACTTC.

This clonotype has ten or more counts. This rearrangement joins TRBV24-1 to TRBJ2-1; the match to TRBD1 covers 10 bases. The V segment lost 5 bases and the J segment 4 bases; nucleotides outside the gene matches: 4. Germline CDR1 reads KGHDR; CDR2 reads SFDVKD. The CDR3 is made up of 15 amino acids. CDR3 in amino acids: CATSAEGQGYNEQFF. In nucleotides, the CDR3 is TGTGCCACCAGTGCCGAGGGACAGGGGTACAATGAGCAGTTCTTC.

The CDR3 region is CASSSGHEEIDEQFF. The DNA of the CDR3 is TGTGCCAGCAGTTCGGGACACGAGGAAATTGATGAGCAGTTCTTC. The J gene is TRBJ2-1, the V gene TRBV27, with D possibly being TRBD1 (6 bases). The CDR3 contains 15 residues. Germline CDR1 and CDR2: MNHEY and SMNVEV (reference sequence). V lost 4 bases, J lost 8 bases, and 18 bases lay in between.

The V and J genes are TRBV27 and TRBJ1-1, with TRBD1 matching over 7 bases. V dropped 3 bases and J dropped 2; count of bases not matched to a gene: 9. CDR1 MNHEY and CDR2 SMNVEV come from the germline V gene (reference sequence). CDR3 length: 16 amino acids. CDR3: CASSFLPTGSNTEAFF. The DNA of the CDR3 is TGTGCCAGCAGTTTCCTTCCGACAGGGAGCAACACTGAAGCTTTCTTT.

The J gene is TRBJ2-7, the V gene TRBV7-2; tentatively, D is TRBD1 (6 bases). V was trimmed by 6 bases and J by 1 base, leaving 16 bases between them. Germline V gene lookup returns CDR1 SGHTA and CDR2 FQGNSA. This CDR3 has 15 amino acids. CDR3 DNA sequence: TGTGCCAGCAGTGTACGTGGGGGCGTTTCCTACGAGCAGTACTTC. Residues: CASSVRGGVSYEQYF.

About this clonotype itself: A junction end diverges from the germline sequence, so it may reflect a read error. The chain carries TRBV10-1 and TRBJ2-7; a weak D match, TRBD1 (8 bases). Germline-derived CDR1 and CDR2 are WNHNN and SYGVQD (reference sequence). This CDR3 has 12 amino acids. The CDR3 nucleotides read TGTGCCATCAGCGGGACAGGCTACGAGCAGTACTTC. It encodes CAISGTGYEQYF.

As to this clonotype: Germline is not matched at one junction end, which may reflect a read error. In DNA, the CDR3 is TGTGCCAGCAGCTTAGAACGAACCTGGGCACATTCATCCCTCCACTTT. This gives the protein CASSLERTWAHSSLHF. The V call is TRBV11-2, the J call TRBJ1-6; the D is unclear. Germline V gene data show CDR1 as SGHAT and CDR2 as FQNNGV. This CDR3 region has 16 residues.

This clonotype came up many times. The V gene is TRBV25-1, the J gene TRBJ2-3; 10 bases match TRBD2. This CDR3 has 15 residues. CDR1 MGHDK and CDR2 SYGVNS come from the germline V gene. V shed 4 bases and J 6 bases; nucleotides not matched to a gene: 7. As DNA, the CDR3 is TGTGCCAGCAGTGCCCTAGCGGGAGTCATCGATACGCAGTATTTT. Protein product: CASSALAGVIDTQYF.

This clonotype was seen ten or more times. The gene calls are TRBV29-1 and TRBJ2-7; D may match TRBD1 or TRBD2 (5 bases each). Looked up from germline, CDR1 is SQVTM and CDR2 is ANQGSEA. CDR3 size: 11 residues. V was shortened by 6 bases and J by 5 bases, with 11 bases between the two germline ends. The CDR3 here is CSVGSGHEQYF. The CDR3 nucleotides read TGCAGCGTAGGATCGGGGCACGAGCAGTACTTC.